The 28 T cell receptor beta chains below all came from one sample that was sequenced in a study of identical twins. TCRdb reprocessed the 5' RACE reads via MiXCR and lists one record per CDR3 protein. This table has about 520,000 distinct CDR3 sequences, around 20% appearing once. This same sample was also taken into another study, of T cells expressing NK-cell markers.

The sequencing input was CD4+ T cells sorted from blood. These receptors came from a woman in her late teens or twenties in good health.

J is TRBJ2-7 and V is TRBV6-5; a weak D match, TRBD2 (5 bases). Per the germline V gene, CDR1 is MNHEY and CDR2 is SVGAGI. This CDR3 region has 15 residues. Trimming cost V 0 bases and J 2 bases, with 11 bases left between them. The CDR3, as DNA: TGTGCCAGCAGTTACTCGTTCGGGGAGACCTACGAGCAGTACTTC. Its protein product is CASSYSFGETYEQYF.

In this sample, this clonotype turned up a few times. The genes are TRBV12-3 or TRBV12-4 and TRBJ2-7, with D tentatively TRBD1 (6 bases). The germline V and J ends were trimmed by 6 bases and 6 bases, with 18 bases remaining between them. The CDR3 covers 14 residues. The CDR3 DNA is TGTGCCAGCAGCTTCACGTGGGACACGGGCGAGCAGTACTTC. Residues: CASSFTWDTGEQYF.

This clonotype has a count of ten or more. The chain uses TRBV4-3 and TRBJ2-4, with 8 bases fitting TRBD1. This CDR3 spans 16 amino acids. CDR1 and CDR2 (germline): LGHNA, YSLEER. Losses at the gene ends were 0 bases for V and 7 bases for J; bases not matched to a gene: 8. CDR3 region: CASSQEVRTGNNIQYF. CDR3 sequence (DNA): TGCGCCAGCAGCCAAGAGGTCCGGACAGGGAATAACATTCAGTACTTC.

This clonotype came up a few times. The CDR3 DNA is TGTGCCAGCAGCCACGAGAGGGGGACCGGCACTGAAGCTTTCTTT. Translated, it gives CASSHERGTGTEAFF. This chain connects TRBV4-2 to TRBJ1-1; a possible D gene is TRBD1 (6 bases). Germline assignment: CDR1 LGHNA and CDR2 YNFKEQ. This CDR3 has 15 amino acids. The V end was cut by 3 bases, the J end by 4 bases, with 15 bases between.

This clonotype has at least ten counts. The rearrangement joins TRBV6-4 to TRBJ1-5; D is unresolved. This CDR3 contains 13 residues. Germline V gene data show CDR1 as MRHNA and CDR2 as SNTAGT. V was pared by 3 bases and J by 2 bases, with 5 bases between. The CDR3 nucleotides are TGTGCCAGCAGTGAAGAGGGCAATCAGCCCCAGCATTTT. Its translation: CASSEEGNQPQHF.

This clonotype was recorded a few times. The rearrangement links TRBV20-1 to TRBJ2-5; the match to TRBD2 covers 9 bases. Germline V gene sequence: CDR1 DFQATT, CDR2 SNEGSKA (reference sequence). The CDR3 covers 15 residues. V gave up 0 bases and J gave up 0 bases; unmatched junction bases: 2. In nucleotides, the CDR3 is TGCAGTGCTAGAGATCTAGCGGGAAACCAAGAGACCCAGTACTTC. It specifies CSARDLAGNQETQYF.

The chain uses TRBV4-1 and TRBJ1-5, with no clear D. The CDR3 contains 15 residues. Trimming removed 0 bases from V and 7 bases from J, with 13 bases in between. Germline-derived CDR1 and CDR2 are MGHRA and YSYEKL. CDR3: CASSQERQIGQPQHF. CDR3 DNA: TGCGCCAGCAGCCAAGAGCGGCAGATAGGACAGCCCCAGCATTTT.

This clonotype was seen more than once but under ten times. The chain combines TRBV5-1 with TRBJ2-3; the match to TRBD2 covers 11 bases. Trimming at V came to 0 bases and at J to 3 bases, leaving 3 bases not matched to a gene. CDR3 length equals 16 residues. Germline values: CDR1 SGHRS, CDR2 YFSETQ. For the CDR3, the DNA is TGCGCCAGCAGCTTGGAGACTAGCGGGAATACAGATACGCAGTATTTT. It specifies CASSLETSGNTDTQYF.

In its sample, this clonotype was seen a few times. The rearrangement uses TRBV28 and TRBJ2-3; D is possibly TRBD1 (6 bases). From germline, CDR1 is MDHEN and CDR2 SYDVKM. The CDR3 length is 13 residues. Trimming removed 8 bases from V and 8 bases from J, with 17 bases in between. The CDR3 nucleotides read TGTGCCAGCGAGCTTCCAGGGGAGCGTACGCAGTATTTT. Protein: CASELPGERTQYF. The full variable domain, its missing parts supplied by reference TRBV28 and TRBJ2-3, is DVKVTQSSRYLVKRTGEKVFLECVQDMDHENMFWYRQDPGLGLRLIYFSYDVKMKEKGDIPEGYSVSREKKERFSLILESASTNQTSMYLCASELPGERTQYFGPGTRLTVL.

The CDR3 nucleotides are TGCGCCAGCAGCCAAGATGGGACAGGGGGCGCGGGGACTGAAGCTTTCTTT. This translates into CASSQDGTGGAGTEAFF. The chain recombines TRBV4-1 with TRBJ1-1; the match to TRBD1 covers 12 bases. The CDR3 has 17 residues. From germline, CDR1 is MGHRA and CDR2 YSYEKL. Losses at the gene ends were 0 bases for V and 5 bases for J; bases not matched to a gene: 7.

In this sample, this clonotype turned up once. Written as DNA, the CDR3 is TGTGCCAGCAGTGAATCTACGAGAGCCGGGGAGCTGTTTTTT. This gives the protein CASSESTRAGELFF. The rearrangement joins TRBV2 to TRBJ2-2; the D is unclear. Trimming removed 2 bases at V and 6 bases at J, with 10 bases between. Germline V gene data show CDR1 as SNHLY and CDR2 as FYNNEI. The CDR3 is made up of 14 amino acids.

The genes are TRBV20-1 and TRBJ2-1; TRBD2 agrees at 11 bases. Germline lookup yields CDR1 DFQATT and CDR2 SNEGSKA (reference sequence). The CDR3 has 16 amino acids. Unmatched junction bases numbered 9, after V lost 2 bases and J lost 6 bases. The CDR3 nucleotides are TGCAGTGCTAGACTTCCGACTAGCGGGAAACTCAATGAGCAGTTCTTC. Its translation is CSARLPTSGKLNEQFF.

In the case of this clonotype: Sequence at one end of the junction differs from germline and may be a read error. The rearrangement links TRBV4-3 to TRBJ2-1, with D hard to call. The CDR3 length is 16 residues. Germline V CDR1 and CDR2: LGHNA, YSLEER. Here the CDR3 DNA reads TGCGCGAGCAGCCCTCAGGTCGTAGAGGTATACAATGAGCAGTTCTTC. Protein sequence: CASSPQVVEVYNEQFF.

This clonotype appeared a few times. V gene TRBV12-3 or TRBV12-4 combines with J gene TRBJ1-1, with 8 bases aligning to TRBD1. The CDR3 length is 14 residues. The V segment lost 7 bases and the J segment 1 base; nucleotides outside the gene matches: 5. This CDR3 reads CASTRQGRNTEAFF. In DNA form, the CDR3 reads TGTGCCAGCACCCGACAGGGGAGGAACACTGAAGCTTTCTTT.

The chain combines TRBV7-2 with TRBJ2-2, with 14 nucleotides matching TRBD2. After removal of 4 bases from V and 8 bases from J, the junction contained 3 bases not matched to a gene. This CDR3 spans 15 amino acids. Germline V gene lookup returns CDR1 SGHTA and CDR2 FQGNSA. The CDR3 loop is CASSCGTSGRGELFF. The CDR3 region has the DNA TGTGCCAGCAGCTGCGGGACTAGCGGGAGAGGGGAGCTGTTTTTT.

V gene TRBV10-3 combines with J gene TRBJ1-5, with D unresolved. V dropped 4 bases and J dropped 6 bases, with 13 bases sitting between them. The germline V gene has CDR1 ENHRY and CDR2 SYGVKD. This CDR3 spans 14 amino acids. The CDR3 DNA follows: TGTGCCATCAGTGTCGCGGCCAAGGGTCAGCCCCAGCATTTT. Translation: CAISVAAKGQPQHF.

This clonotype was counted only a few times. The chain employs TRBV20-1 and TRBJ2-3, with D unresolved. V shed 2 bases and J shed 3 bases, with 12 bases lying between them. The CDR3 loop spans 14 amino acids. Germline CDR1 is DFQATT and CDR2 is SNEGSKA (reference sequence). CDR3 amino acids: CSARSGDATDTQYF. The CDR3 DNA sequence: TGCAGTGCTAGATCGGGCGACGCAACAGATACGCAGTATTTT.

The V call is TRBV25-1, the J call TRBJ1-6; possible D gene TRBD1, 6 bases. Germline CDR1 MGHDK, CDR2 SYGVNS. The CDR3 contains 13 residues. V gave up 6 bases and J gave up 8 bases, with 11 bases separating them. The CDR3 loop reads CASRLTGHSPLHF. The CDR3 region has the DNA TGTGCCAGCAGATTGACAGGACATTCACCCCTCCACTTT.

The CDR3 protein is CASSYVKTGPSYEQYF. The CDR3 bases are TGTGCCAGCAGTTACGTCAAAACAGGGCCCTCCTACGAGCAGTACTTC. The chain has TRBV6-5 and TRBJ2-7, with D tentatively TRBD1 (6 bases). CDR1 MNHEY and CDR2 SVGAGI come from the germline V gene. The CDR3 runs 16 residues. Trimming left V 2 bases short and J 0 bases short, with 14 bases between.

In its sample, this clonotype was seen a few times. This sequence joins TRBV12-3 or TRBV12-4 and TRBJ1-5; D not resolved. V was pared by 1 base and J by 7 bases, with 8 bases between. The CDR3 consists of 13 residues. CDR3 in amino acids: CASSLEREQPQHF. CDR3 nucleotide sequence: TGTGCCAGCAGTTTAGAGCGCGAACAGCCCCAGCATTTT.

In this sample, this clonotype turned up a few times. V and J are TRBV15 and TRBJ2-7; D might be TRBD1 or TRBD2, each matching 5 bases. Germline assignment: CDR1 LNHNV and CDR2 YYDKDF (reference sequence). Trimming left V 0 bases short and J 4 bases short, with 19 bases between. The CDR3 has 17 amino acids. CDR3 residues: CATSRDGAGRGGYEQYF. CDR3 in DNA: TGTGCCACCAGCAGAGATGGGGCGGGCCGTGGGGGTTACGAGCAGTACTTC.

This clonotype was counted once. DNA for the CDR3: TGTGCCAGCAGCCGAGTGGCAGGGGGATCCGGCGGGGAGCTGTTTTTT. Its protein is CASSRVAGGSGGELFF. This chain joins TRBV6-1 and TRBJ2-2; 7 nucleotides match TRBD1. Germline V gives CDR1 MNHNS, CDR2 SASEGT. The CDR3 extends over 16 amino acids. V was pared by 6 bases and J by 7 bases, with 14 bases of the junction left unmatched.

This clonotype was detected ten times or more. This chain links TRBV5-1 with TRBJ2-3; 8 positions agree with TRBD2. Germline V gene lookup returns CDR1 SGHRS and CDR2 YFSETQ. After removal of 4 bases from V and 0 bases from J, the junction contained 7 bases not matched to a gene. The CDR3 length is 16 residues. The CDR3 DNA sequence: TGCGCCAGCAGCCCTTATACTAGCGGAAGCACAGATACGCAGTATTTT. It is translated as CASSPYTSGSTDTQYF.

The chain has TRBV6-5 and TRBJ1-1; D not certain. Looked up from germline, CDR1 is MNHEY and CDR2 is SVGAGI. V lost 0 bases, J lost 0 bases, and 8 bases lay in between. The CDR3 loop spans 15 amino acids. CDR3 amino acids: CASSYSGNLNTEAFF. The CDR3 DNA reads as TGTGCCAGCAGTTACTCAGGCAACTTGAACACTGAAGCTTTCTTT.

This clonotype has more than one count but fewer than ten. The rearrangement joins TRBV7-2 to TRBJ2-2, with TRBD1 matching over 7 bases. CDR1 and CDR2 from the germline V gene are SGHTA and FQGNSA. The CDR3 is 14 residues long. Losses at the gene ends were 5 bases for V and 6 bases for J; bases not matched to a gene: 6. For the CDR3, the DNA is TGTGCCAGCAGCAGCTACAGGGGCCCCGGGGAGCTGTTTTTT. Protein: CASSSYRGPGELFF.

This clonotype was recorded at least ten times. The chain uses TRBV2 and TRBJ2-7; D may match TRBD1 or TRBD2 (5 bases each). The germline V gene encodes CDR1 SNHLY and CDR2 FYNNEI. V was shortened by 4 bases and J by 5 bases, with 12 bases between the two germline ends. The CDR3 runs to 13 residues. CDR3 in amino acids: CASSAWSGHEQYF. For the CDR3, the DNA is TGTGCCAGCAGTGCGTGGTCGGGGCACGAGCAGTACTTC.

The chain recombines TRBV7-2 with TRBJ1-1, with 8 bases lining up with TRBD1. The length of the CDR3 is 13 residues. With 4 bases clipped from V and 6 bases from J, the junction kept 4 bases outside the gene matches. Per the germline V gene, CDR1 is SGHTA and CDR2 is FQGNSA. This CDR3 is CASSSRTGPEAFF. DNA of the CDR3: TGTGCCAGCAGCTCTAGGACAGGGCCTGAAGCTTTCTTT. Supplemented by reference TRBV7-2 and TRBJ1-1, the full variable domain reads GAGVSQSPSNKVTEKGKDVELRCDPISGHTALYWYRQSLGQGLEFLIYFQGNSAPDKSGLPSDRFSAERTGGSVSTLTIQRTQQEDSAVYLCASSSRTGPEAFFGQGTRLTVV.

This clonotype was observed a few times. This chain links TRBV27 with TRBJ2-1, with 12 bases lining up with TRBD2. Per germline, CDR1 MNHEY and CDR2 SMNVEV (reference sequence). Trimming cost V 5 bases and J 8 bases; bases outside gene matches: 19. CDR3 length: 19 residues. CDR3: CASSPRTSGMGFTVDEQFF. DNA of the CDR3: TGTGCCAGCAGTCCGCGGACTAGCGGGATGGGTTTTACGGTCGATGAGCAGTTCTTC.